Below are 25 T cell receptor beta chains sequenced from a single sample in a study of cytomegalovirus exposure and HLA in healthy donors. The PCR had 60 Vbeta and 13 Jbeta primers. Here immunoSEQ multiplex PCR was the method, and the copy in TCRdb shows in-frame clones only, minus some. This table has 270,000 or so clones, 86% appearing once. Sequencing was done on a sample of PBMCs. The receptors were gathered from a man aged 40-49 years in good health and CMV-seropositive.

The chain combines TRBV19 with TRBJ2-2; D is perhaps TRBD1 (6 bases). Germline CDR1 reads LNHDA; CDR2 reads SQIVND (reference sequence). V lost 6 bases and J lost 4, with 15 bases in between. CDR3 length: 15 residues. CDR3 sequence (DNA): TGTGCCAGTAGCCGACAGGTATCAGGCACCGGGGAGCTGTTTTTT. Translation: CASSRQVSGTGELFF.

J is TRBJ1-5 and V is TRBV15; a possible D gene is TRBD1 (5 bases). Trimming removed 0 bases at V and 1 base at J, with 13 bases between. This CDR3 region has 17 residues. CDR1 is LNHNV, CDR2 YYDKDF, per germline (reference sequence). CDR3 region: CATSRDLSRESNQPQHF. The CDR3 region has the DNA TGTGCCACCAGCAGAGATCTTTCCAGGGAAAGCAATCAGCCCCAGCATTTT.

The V and J genes are TRBV6-5 and TRBJ1-1; D is possibly TRBD1 (5 bases). This CDR3 spans 12 amino acids. The V end was cut by 2 bases, the J end by 6 bases, with 7 bases between. Germline V gene data show CDR1 as MNHEY and CDR2 as SVGAGI. The CDR3 nucleotides are TGTGCCAGCAGTTACCCGGGGGCTGAAGCTTTCTTT. Its translation: CASSYPGAEAFF.

The chain employs TRBV6-6 and TRBJ2-5; D remains ambiguous. The end of the DNA fits TRBJ2-7 better, so the J call may be wrong. The germline V gene encodes CDR1 MNHNY and CDR2 SVGAGI (reference sequence). CDR3 length: 12 residues. The CDR3 bases are TGTGCCAGCAGTTTAGAATACTACGAGCAGTACTTC. As protein: CASSLEYYEQYF.

V and J are TRBV4-1 and TRBJ2-1, with TRBD1 identical over 7 bases. The CDR3 extends over 11 amino acids. Germline-derived CDR1 and CDR2 are MGHRA and YSYEKL. The junction had 2 bases not matched to a gene; V was cut back by 0 bases and J by 15 bases. The CDR3: CASSQDRGWFF. CDR3 nucleotide sequence: TGCGCCAGCAGCCAAGACAGGGGGTGGTTCTTC.

The chain joins TRBV7-2 to TRBJ2-3, with D tentatively TRBD1 (7 bases). Between the trimmed V and J ends, which lost 2 bases and 8 bases, there was a span of 14 bases. Germline V gene data show CDR1 as SGHTA and CDR2 as FQGNSA. The CDR3 sequence is 14 residues long. The CDR3 spells CASSLHPQGGTQYF. The CDR3 DNA follows: TGTGCCAGCAGCTTACACCCTCAGGGGGGTACGCAGTATTTT.

V usage is TRBV15 and J usage is TRBJ1-3; 7 bases fit TRBD1. V lost 0 bases, J lost 0 bases, and 5 bases stayed unmatched. Germline V gene data show CDR1 as LNHNV and CDR2 as YYDKDF (reference sequence). This CDR3 has 17 residues. The CDR3 loop is CATSRDRGGTSGNTIYF. CDR3 DNA: TGTGCCACCAGCAGAGATCGAGGGGGCACCTCTGGAAACACCATATATTTT.

The CDR3 coding sequence is TGTGCCAGCAATGAGCGGGAGGGTTACTTCGAGCAGTACTTC. Protein sequence: CASNEREGYFEQYF. V usage is TRBV28 and J usage is TRBJ2-7, with TRBD2 matching 10 bases. Trimming removed 7 bases from V and 6 bases from J; junction bases left unmatched: 9. Germline CDR1 MDHEN, CDR2 SYDVKM. This CDR3 spans 14 amino acids.

This sequence joins TRBV28 and TRBJ2-3; tentatively, D is TRBD1 (6 bases). Trimming took 3 bases from V and 2 from J, leaving 9 bases between them. This CDR3 has 14 amino acids. Germline assignment: CDR1 MDHEN and CDR2 SYDVKM. CDR3 nucleotide sequence: TGTGCCAGCAGTTTGACAGGAGCCACAGATACGCAGTATTTT. Translated: CASSLTGATDTQYF.

V and J are TRBV15 and TRBJ2-3; D possibly corresponds to TRBD1 (6 bases). The CDR3 extends over 16 amino acids. With 0 bases removed from V and 1 base from J, the gap between germline ends came to 11 bases. Looked up from germline, CDR1 is LNHNV and CDR2 is YYDKDF (reference sequence). As DNA, the CDR3 is TGTGCCACCAGCAGAGAGGGGGCAAAGGGCACAGATACGCAGTATTTT. Its protein is CATSREGAKGTDTQYF.

This clone showed up just a few times. The gene calls are TRBV28 and TRBJ1-5; D gene unclear. This CDR3 is built from 13 residues. Germline CDR1 is MDHEN and CDR2 is SYDVKM. Trimming took 3 bases from V and 8 from J, leaving 11 bases between them. The CDR3 nucleotides are TGTGCCAGCAGTTTCCCCAGGCCGAAGCCCCAGCATTTT. Translated, it gives CASSFPRPKPQHF. The whole variable domain, remainder taken from reference TRBV28 and TRBJ1-5, is DVKVTQSSRYLVKRTGEKVFLECVQDMDHENMFWYRQDPGLGLRLIYFSYDVKMKEKGDIPEGYSVSREKKERFSLILESASTNQTSMYLCASSFPRPKPQHFGDGTRLSIL.

V and J are TRBV28 and TRBJ1-4, with 7 bases identical to TRBD1. The junction had 6 bases not matched to a gene; V was cut back by 2 bases and J by 3 bases. The CDR3 contains 16 residues. From germline, CDR1 is MDHEN and CDR2 SYDVKM. The CDR3 reads CASSLTETGPNEKLFF. CDR3 nucleotides: TGTGCCAGCAGTTTAACCGAGACAGGGCCTAATGAAAAACTGTTTTTT. Full variable domain (remainder filled in from reference TRBV28 and TRBJ1-4): DVKVTQSSRYLVKRTGEKVFLECVQDMDHENMFWYRQDPGLGLRLIYFSYDVKMKEKGDIPEGYSVSREKKERFSLILESASTNQTSMYLCASSLTETGPNEKLFFGSGTQLSVL.

This clone has a handful of counts. The rearrangement uses TRBV6-6 and TRBJ1-5; D might be TRBD1 (6 bases). The CDR3 spans 15 residues. The V and J ends lost 6 bases and 4 bases respectively, with 16 bases between them. Germline lookup yields CDR1 MNHNY and CDR2 SVGAGI (reference sequence). The CDR3 region is CASRERGQRNQPQHF. CDR3 bases: TGTGCCAGCAGAGAGCGTGGACAGAGAAATCAGCCCCAGCATTTT.

The sample holds a few counts of this clone. The V call is TRBV29-1, the J call TRBJ2-1; 13 bases align to TRBD2. Germline V lookup: CDR1 SQVTM, CDR2 ANQGSEA. With V trimmed by 1 base and J by 0 bases, 6 bases remained unmatched. The CDR3 is made up of 18 amino acids. DNA for the CDR3: TGCAGCGTTGAAGGGGGACTAGCGGGATCGAGCTCCTACAATGAGCAGTTCTTC. Translated: CSVEGGLAGSSSYNEQFF.

For this clone: The germline gene is not matched at one end of the junction; a read error may be the cause. This chain joins TRBV7-9 and TRBJ2-7; 8 nucleotides line up with TRBD2. Germline CDR1 and CDR2: SEHNR and FQNEAQ (reference sequence). The CDR3 has 14 residues. CDR3 DNA: TGTTCCAGCAGCCCCGGGGGGGGGTCCTACGAGCAGTACTTC. Residues: CSSSPGGGSYEQYF. The full variable domain, with the rest looked up from reference TRBV7-9 and TRBJ2-7, is DTGVSQNPRHKITKRGQNVTFRCDPISEHNRLYWYRQTLGQGPEFLTYFQNEAQLEKSRLLSDRFSAERPKGSFSTLEIQRTEQGDSAMYLCSSSPGGGSYEQYFGPGTRLTVT.

This chain connects TRBV19 to TRBJ2-7; D is uncertain. CDR3 size: 16 residues. The germline CDR1 and CDR2 sequences are LNHDA and SQIVND (reference sequence). V lost 3 bases to trimming and J lost 3 bases, with 18 bases between them. CDR3 coding DNA: TGTGCCAGTAGTATGGGCAGGCTACCAAACAACTACGAGCAGTACTTC. This gives the protein CASSMGRLPNNYEQYF.

The V call is TRBV18, the J call TRBJ2-1, with TRBD2 matching 7 bases. The CDR3 spans 14 residues. With 3 bases clipped from V and 5 bases from J, the junction kept 4 bases outside the gene matches. Germline CDR1 reads KGHSH; CDR2 reads LQKENI. CDR3 amino acids: CASSPRLANNEQFF. CDR3 coding DNA: TGTGCCAGCTCACCCCGACTAGCAAACAATGAGCAGTTCTTC.

This chain joins TRBV27 and TRBJ1-1; maybe TRBD1 (6 bases). The germline CDR1 and CDR2 sequences are MNHEY and SMNVEV (reference sequence). The CDR3 is made up of 14 amino acids. Between the trimmed V and J ends, which lost 5 bases and 4 bases, there was a span of 14 bases. Here the CDR3 DNA reads TGTGCCAGCAGTAACCAGGGGTTGGCCACTGAAGCTTTCTTT. Translation gives CASSNQGLATEAFF.

The count of this clone is one. The V and J genes are TRBV7-2 and TRBJ2-2; the D gene is possibly TRBD1 (5 bases). Trimming removed 5 bases at V and 0 bases at J, with 10 bases between. The length of the CDR3 is 15 residues. Germline CDR1 reads SGHTA; CDR2 reads FQGNSA. The CDR3 DNA sequence: TGTGCCAGCAGCCTAGACAGTTCGAACACCGGGGAGCTGTTTTTT. Its translation is CASSLDSSNTGELFF. The complete variable domain, with remaining parts taken from reference TRBV7-2 and TRBJ2-2, reads GAGVSQSPSNKVTEKGKDVELRCDPISGHTALYWYRQSLGQGLEFLIYFQGNSAPDKSGLPSDRFSAERTGGSVSTLTIQRTQQEDSAVYLCASSLDSSNTGELFFGEGSRLTVL.

V gene TRBV18 combines with J gene TRBJ2-5; the D gene is possibly TRBD1 (6 bases). Germline CDR1 reads KGHSH; CDR2 reads LQKENI. The germline V and J ends were trimmed by 5 bases and 9 bases, with 22 bases remaining between them. The CDR3 consists of 15 residues. The CDR3 region is CASSYLRDTSTAQYF. CDR3 DNA: TGTGCCAGCTCATATCTCCGGGACACGAGTACGGCCCAGTACTTC.

CDR3 DNA sequence: TGTGCCAGCAGCACACCAGGGGCGGTAGGAAAACTGTTTTTT. Translated: CASSTPGAVGKLFF. This chain uses TRBV6-5 with TRBJ1-4; D might be TRBD1 (6 bases). Trimming removed 6 bases from V and 10 bases from J, with 18 bases in between. CDR3 length equals 14 residues. CDR1 is MNHEY and CDR2 is SVGAGI in the germline V gene.

This clone came up once. The chain joins TRBV10-3 to TRBJ1-1; 7 nucleotides align to TRBD1. V trimming: 7 bases; J trimming: 0 bases; junction bases outside the gene matches: 5. CDR3 length: 14 amino acids. Germline V CDR1 and CDR2: ENHRY, SYGVKD. The CDR3: CAITKTGVNTEAFF. In DNA, the CDR3 is TGTGCCATCACCAAAACAGGGGTGAACACTGAAGCTTTCTTT.

V is TRBV10-3 and J is TRBJ2-6; a possible D gene is TRBD2 (5 bases). The CDR3 is 17 amino acids. CDR1 and CDR2 (germline): ENHRY, SYGVKD. V was trimmed by 4 bases and J by 0 bases, leaving 13 bases between them. The CDR3 reads CAISAPSRGSGANVLTF. CDR3 DNA sequence: TGTGCCATCAGTGCCCCTAGTCGGGGCTCTGGGGCCAACGTCCTGACTTTC.

V usage is TRBV6-5 and J usage is TRBJ2-2, with 7 bases identical to TRBD2. This CDR3 is built from 15 residues. Germline V CDR1 and CDR2: MNHEY, SVGAGI. J lost 6 bases, V lost 4 bases, and 8 bases had no gene match. The CDR3 reads CASSSSGLPSGELFF. The DNA of the CDR3 is TGTGCCAGCAGTTCCTCGGGACTACCCTCCGGGGAGCTGTTTTTT.

The CDR3 DNA reads TGTGCCAGCAGTAACAACAGGGGTAGCAATCAGCCCCAGCATTTT. The encoded protein is CASSNNRGSNQPQHF. The chain carries TRBV2 and TRBJ1-5, with 7 bases matching TRBD1. V dropped 5 bases and J dropped 0; count of bases not matched to a gene: 4. The CDR3 loop spans 15 amino acids. Germline V gene data show CDR1 as SNHLY and CDR2 as FYNNEI.